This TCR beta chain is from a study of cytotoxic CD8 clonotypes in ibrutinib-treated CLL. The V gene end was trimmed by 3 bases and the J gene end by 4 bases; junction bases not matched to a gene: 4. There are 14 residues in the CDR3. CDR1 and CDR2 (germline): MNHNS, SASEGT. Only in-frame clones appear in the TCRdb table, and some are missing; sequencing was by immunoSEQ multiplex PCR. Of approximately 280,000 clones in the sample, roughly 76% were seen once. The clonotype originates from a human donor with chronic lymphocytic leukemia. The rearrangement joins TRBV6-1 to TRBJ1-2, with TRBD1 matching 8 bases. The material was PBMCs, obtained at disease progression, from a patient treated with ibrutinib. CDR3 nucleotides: TGTGCCAGCAGTGACTTGGGACAGGCCTATGGCTACACCTTC. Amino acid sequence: CASSDLGQAYGYTF.